The clone carrying this T cell receptor (beta chain) was counted at least ten times. MiXCR, applied by TCRdb to the 5' RACE reads, yields one record per CDR3 protein. The data hold roughly 500,000 distinct CDR3 sequences, with about 20% observed a single time. This sample stems from a study of T-cell memory formation after mild COVID-19. This TCR came from an adult woman who had mild COVID-19 (a few samples of this study predate the infection). Cell type and time point are not known. Sample: PBMCs or a T cell subset sorted from them (not recorded which).

CDR3 amino acids: CSVDRANQETQYF. Written as DNA, the CDR3 is TGCAGCGTTGACAGGGCTAACCAAGAGACCCAGTACTTC. The V call is TRBV29-1, the J call TRBJ2-5; a weak D match, TRBD1 (5 bases). The CDR3 contains 13 residues. V gave up 3 bases and J gave up 0 bases, with 8 bases separating them. Looked up from germline, CDR1 is SQVTM and CDR2 is ANQGSEA.